This T cell receptor beta chain came from a study of blood T cells in healthy people across ages. The study's findings and limits: Long-lived donors exceeded aged donors in naive CD4+ cells and diversity.

The authors ran a second PCR of roughly 6 to 12 cycles using a sample-barcoded 5' primer and a J-beta primer mix. Each cDNA molecule was tagged by a template-switch adaptor with 12 random nucleotides. MiXCR, run by TCRdb on the 5' RACE reads, gives a single entry per CDR3 protein. The data contain about 580,000 distinct CDR3 sequences, roughly 48% of them singletons. There were healthy Caucasian individuals from Russia, aged about 6 to 90, serving as donors. This clonotype was detected a few times. Its target is unknown. Per germline, CDR1 SGDLS and CDR2 YYNGEE. Germline trimming cut 3 bases from V and 3 bases from J; bases unmatched to any gene: 15. The CDR3 consists of 18 residues.

This TCR came from an elderly man in good health. V gene TRBV9 combines with J gene TRBJ2-1; 7 bases are a match to TRBD1. The source material was blood. CDR3 bases: TGTGCCAGCAGCGCCAACTCTTTCCGGGACAGTCTCTACAATGAGCAGTTCTTC. This translates into CASSANSFRDSLYNEQFF.